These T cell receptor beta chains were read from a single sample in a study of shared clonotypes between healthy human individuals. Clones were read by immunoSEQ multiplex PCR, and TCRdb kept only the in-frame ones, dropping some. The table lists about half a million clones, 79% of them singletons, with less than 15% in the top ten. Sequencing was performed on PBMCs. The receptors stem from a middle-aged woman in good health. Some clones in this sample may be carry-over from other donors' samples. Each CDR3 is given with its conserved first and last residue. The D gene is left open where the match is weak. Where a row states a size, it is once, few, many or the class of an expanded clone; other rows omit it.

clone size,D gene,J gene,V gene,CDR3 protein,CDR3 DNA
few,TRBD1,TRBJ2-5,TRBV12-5,CAKLTDRGQETQYF,TGTGCTAAATTGACGGACAGGGGGCAAGAGACCCAGTACTTC
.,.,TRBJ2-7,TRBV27,CASSLSKDLAYEQYF,TGTGCCAGCAGTTTATCGAAGGACTTAGCCTACGAGCAGTACTTC
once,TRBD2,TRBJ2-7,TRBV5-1,CASSSLPAGGRSEQYF,TGCGCCAGCAGCTCCCTCCCGGCGGGAGGGCGTAGCGAGCAGTACTTC
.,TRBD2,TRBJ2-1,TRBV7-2,CASSPGTSGSPPKFF,TGTGCCAGCAGTCCAGGGACTAGCGGGAGCCCTCCCAAGTTCTTC
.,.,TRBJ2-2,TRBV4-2,CASSQPRTNTGELFF,TGTGCCAGCAGCCAGCCTAGGACGAACACCGGGGAGCTGTTTTTT
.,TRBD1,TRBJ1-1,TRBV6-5,CASSYGTGDTEAFF,TGTGCCAGCAGTTACGGGACAGGGGACACTGAAGCTTTCTTT
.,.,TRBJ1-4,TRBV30,CAWSPSRIFNEKLFF,TGTGCCTGGAGTCCCTCCCGGATCTTTAATGAAAAACTGTTTTTT
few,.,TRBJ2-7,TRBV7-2,CASSLWSGHSYEQYF,TGTGCCAGCAGCTTATGGTCAGGGCACTCCTACGAGCAGTACTTC
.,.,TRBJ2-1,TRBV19,CASSKGPNNEQFF,TGTGCCAGTAGTAAGGGACCAAACAATGAGCAGTTCTTC
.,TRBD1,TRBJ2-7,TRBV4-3,CASSQDGGQANYEQYF,TGCGCCAGCAGCCAAGATGGGGGACAGGCGAACTACGAGCAGTACTTC
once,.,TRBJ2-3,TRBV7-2,CASSSGSLLPDTQYF,TGTGCCAGCAGCTCTGGTTCTCTACTCCCAGATACGCAGTATTTT
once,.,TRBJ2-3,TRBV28,CASSSNGSPFTDTQYF,TGTGCCAGCAGTTCCAATGGTAGCCCCTTCACAGATACGCAGTATTTT
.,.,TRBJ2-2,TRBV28,CASSSGGDTTGELFF,TGTGCCAGCAGTTCTGGGGGAGACACCACCGGGGAGCTGTTTTTT
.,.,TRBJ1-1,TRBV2,CASSGQVNTEAFF,TGTGCCAGCAGTGGACAGGTGAACACTGAAGCTTTCTTT
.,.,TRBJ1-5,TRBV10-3,CAISDGTEQPQHF,TGTGCCATCAGTGACGGGACGGAGCAGCCCCAGCATTTT
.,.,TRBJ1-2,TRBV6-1,CASSPAGNYGYTF,TGTGCCAGCAGCCCAGCGGGTAACTATGGCTACACCTTC
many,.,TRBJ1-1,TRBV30,CAWTDLQPNTEAFF,TGTGCCTGGACGGATTTACAGCCGAACACTGAAGCTTTCTTT
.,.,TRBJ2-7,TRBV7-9,CASSLALVPYEQYF,TGTGCCAGCAGCTTAGCGCTCGTACCCTACGAGCAGTACTTC
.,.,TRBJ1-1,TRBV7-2,CASSLGAGRNTEAFF,TGTGCCAGCAGCTTGGGGGCAGGTCGGAACACTGAAGCTTTCTTT
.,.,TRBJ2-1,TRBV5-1,CASEVGDSLGEQFF,TGCGCCAGCGAAGTTGGGGACTCTTTAGGAGAGCAGTTCTTC
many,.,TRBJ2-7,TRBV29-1,CSVEDSPGQNEQYF,TGCAGCGTTGAAGACTCCCCAGGGCAGAACGAGCAGTACTTC
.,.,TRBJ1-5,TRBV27,CASSFDGSNQPQHF,TGTGCCAGCAGTTTCGACGGAAGCAATCAGCCCCAGCATTTT
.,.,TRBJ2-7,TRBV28,CASSVPLAGTYEQYF,TGTGCCAGCAGTGTCCCTCTGGCGGGAACCTACGAGCAGTACTTC
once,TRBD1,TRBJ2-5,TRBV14,CASRPPDRGVSQETQYF,TGTGCCAGCAGGCCACCCGACAGGGGAGTATCTCAAGAGACCCAGTACTTC
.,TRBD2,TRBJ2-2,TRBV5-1,CASSPRTSGSSGGELFF,TGCGCCAGCAGCCCCCGGACTAGCGGGAGTTCCGGCGGGGAGCTGTTTTTT
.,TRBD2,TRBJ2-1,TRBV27,CASSLKGLAGFSYNEQFF,TGTGCCAGCAGTTTAAAGGGACTAGCGGGTTTCTCCTACAATGAGCAGTTCTTC
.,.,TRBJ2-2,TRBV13,CASSLSLAGELFF,TGTGCCAGCAGCTTAAGTTTGGCCGGGGAGCTGTTTTTT
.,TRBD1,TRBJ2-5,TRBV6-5,CASSYSRDRVEETQYF,TGTGCCAGCAGTTACTCCCGGGACAGGGTAGAAGAGACCCAGTACTTC
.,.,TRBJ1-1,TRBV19,CASSIDIGGIGAEAFF,TGTGCCAGTAGTATAGATATAGGGGGAATCGGGGCAGAAGCTTTCTTT
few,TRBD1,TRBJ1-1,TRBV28,CASSPTGGTEAFF,TGTGCCAGCAGTCCGACAGGGGGCACTGAAGCTTTCTTT
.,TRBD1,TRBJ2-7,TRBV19,CASSALGDRGNYEQYF,TGTGCCAGTAGCGCCCTAGGGGACAGGGGAAACTACGAGCAGTACTTC
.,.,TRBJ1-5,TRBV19,CASSIQTHSNQPQHF,TGTGCCAGTAGTATCCAGACCCATAGCAATCAGCCCCAGCATTTT
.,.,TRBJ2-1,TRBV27,CASSSHLNEQFF,TGTGCCAGCAGTTCCCACCTCAATGAGCAGTTCTTC
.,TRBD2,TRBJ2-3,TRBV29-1,CSVWGGTSTDTQYF,TGCAGCGTTTGGGGGGGGACTAGCACAGATACGCAGTATTTT
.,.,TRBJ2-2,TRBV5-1,CASSLGGVVTGELFF,TGCGCCAGCAGCTTGGGAGGGGTTGTTACCGGGGAGCTGTTTTTT
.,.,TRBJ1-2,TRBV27,CASSLRWGSNNYGYTF,TGTGCCAGCAGTTTAAGGTGGGGGAGCAACAACTATGGCTACACCTTC
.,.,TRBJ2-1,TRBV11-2,CASSLDPGMNEQFF,TGTGCCAGCAGCTTAGATCCAGGGATGAATGAGCAGTTCTTC
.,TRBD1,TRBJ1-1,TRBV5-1,CASSETTGTGGTEAFF,TGCGCCAGCAGCGAAACAACCGGGACAGGGGGGACTGAAGCTTTCTTT
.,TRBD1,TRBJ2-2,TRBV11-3,CASTDRDHTGELFF,TGTGCCAGCACAGACAGGGACCACACCGGGGAGCTGTTTTTT
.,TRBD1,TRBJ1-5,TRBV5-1,CASSLSGGGQPQHF,TGCGCCAGCAGCTTATCAGGGGGCGGTCAGCCCCAGCATTTT
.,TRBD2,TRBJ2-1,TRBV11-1,CASSLVSSGRVNEQFF,TGTGCCAGCAGCTTAGTATCTAGCGGGAGGGTTAATGAGCAGTTCTTC